This TCR beta chain was obtained from a study of blood T cell repertoires in COVID-19. Study context: The study drew acute and convalescent COVID-19 samples from the United States, Italy and Spain. Sources were T cells, B-cell-depleted T cells, or PBMCs; the material itself was cDNA or gDNA.

Trimming stripped 10 bases from V and 5 bases from J, with 18 bases between. Germline CDR1 LGHDT, CDR2 YNNKEL (reference sequence). This CDR3 region has 13 residues. Original processing methods: Amplified reference gene primers provided the basis for estimating nucleated cell counts. Assay: immunoSEQ multiplex PCR; the TCRdb copy retains only in-frame clones and omits some. V, J and clone size are those of that table, while D and trimming were read from the DNA. The sample includes approximately 58,000 clones, roughly 88% seen only once; the top ten take 5.6%. This clone was recorded only once. This TCR derives from a woman aged 55-75 years with acute or convalescent COVID-19. The rearrangement uses TRBV3-1 (or the pseudogene TRBV3-2) and TRBJ2-7; D possibly corresponds to TRBD2 (5 bases). Sequencing was done on a sample of peripheral blood. CDR3 in DNA: TGTGCCAACACCTGGACTGGAGCGGACGAGCAGTACTTC. Its protein is CANTWTGADEQYF.